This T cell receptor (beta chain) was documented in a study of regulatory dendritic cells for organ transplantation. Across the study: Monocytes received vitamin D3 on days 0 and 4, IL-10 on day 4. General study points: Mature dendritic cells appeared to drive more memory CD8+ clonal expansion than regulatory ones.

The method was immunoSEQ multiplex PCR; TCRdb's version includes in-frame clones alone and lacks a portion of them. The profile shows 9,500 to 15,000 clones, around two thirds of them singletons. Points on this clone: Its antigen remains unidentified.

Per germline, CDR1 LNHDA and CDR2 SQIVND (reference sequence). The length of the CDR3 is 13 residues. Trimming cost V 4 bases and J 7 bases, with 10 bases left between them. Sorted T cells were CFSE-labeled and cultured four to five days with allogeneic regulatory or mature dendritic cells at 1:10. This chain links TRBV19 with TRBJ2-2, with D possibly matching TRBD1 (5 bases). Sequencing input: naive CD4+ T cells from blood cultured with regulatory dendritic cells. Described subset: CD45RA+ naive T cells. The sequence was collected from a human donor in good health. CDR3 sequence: CASSSSQGGELFF. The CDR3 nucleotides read TGTGCCAGTAGTAGCTCCCAGGGCGGGGAGCTGTTTTTT. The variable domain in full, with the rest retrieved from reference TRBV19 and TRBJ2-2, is DGGITQSPKYLFRKEGQNVTLSCEQNLNHDAMYWYRQDPGQGLRLIYYSQIVNDFQKGDIAEGYSVSREKKESFPLTVTSAQKNPTAFYLCASSSSQGGELFFGEGSRLTVL.